These 9 T cell receptor beta chains were sequenced from one sample in a study of blood T cells in healthy people across ages. A sample-barcoded 5' primer and a J-beta primer mix were used in a second PCR of about 7 to 11 cycles. MiXCR, applied by TCRdb to the 5' RACE reads, yields one record per CDR3 protein. The sample has about 730,000 distinct CDR3 sequences; roughly 47% are singletons. Sequencing was carried out using blood. All receptors derive from a woman aged 60 to 75 in good health.

In its sample, this clonotype was seen a few times. The genes are TRBV20-1 and TRBJ1-6; D is unclear. The CDR3 extends over 12 amino acids. Germline lookup yields CDR1 DFQATT and CDR2 SNEGSKA (reference sequence). Between the trimmed V and J ends, which lost 7 bases and 8 bases, there was a span of 12 bases. CDR3 amino acids: CSVTPIDSPLHF. DNA for the CDR3: TGCAGTGTAACACCAATCGATTCACCCCTCCACTTT.

This clonotype was recorded a few times. This chain joins TRBV2 and TRBJ2-7; 9 bases agree with TRBD2. V was clipped by 9 bases and J by 7 bases; unmatched bases: 13. The CDR3 runs 14 residues. Looked up from germline, CDR1 is SNHLY and CDR2 is FYNNEI. This CDR3 is CARGLAGDVKEQYF. The CDR3 coding sequence is TGTGCCAGGGGGTTAGCGGGAGACGTTAAGGAGCAGTACTTC.

The rearrangement links TRBV9 to TRBJ2-1; D unclear. Germline assignment: CDR1 SGDLS and CDR2 YYNGEE. The CDR3 has 15 residues. Trimming removed 2 bases at V and 2 bases at J, with 11 bases between. CDR3 sequence reads: CASSVVASTYNEQFF. In DNA, the CDR3 is TGTGCCAGCAGCGTGGTGGCCTCCACCTACAATGAGCAGTTCTTC.

V usage is TRBV6-2 or TRBV6-3 and J usage is TRBJ2-5, with 7 bases fitting TRBD2. Looked up from germline, CDR1 is MNHEY and CDR2 is SVGEGT. Trimming took 1 base from V and 2 from J; bases not matched to a gene: 4. The CDR3 extends over 15 amino acids. The CDR3 is CASSYLGGGQETQYF. As DNA, the CDR3 is TGTGCCAGCAGTTACTTGGGCGGGGGACAAGAGACCCAGTACTTC.

The chain recombines TRBV29-1 with TRBJ2-2; 13 nucleotides line up with TRBD2. CDR3 length equals 14 residues. V was clipped by 6 bases and J by 6 bases; unmatched bases: 4. Germline CDR1 and CDR2: SQVTM and ANQGSEA. DNA for the CDR3: TGCAGCGTCGCCACTAGCGGGAGGGCCGGGGAGCTGTTTTTT. Translating gives CSVATSGRAGELFF.

The chain employs TRBV27 and TRBJ2-1; tentatively, D is TRBD2 (5 bases). This CDR3 comprises 22 residues. V dropped 4 bases and J dropped 6 bases, with 37 bases sitting between them. In germline, CDR1 is MNHEY, CDR2 SMNVEV (reference sequence). The CDR3 is CASSSITLWVYRKRLGLNEQFF. In DNA, the CDR3 is TGTGCCAGCAGTTCCATCACCCTGTGGGTATATCGAAAGCGGCTCGGACTCAATGAGCAGTTCTTC.

There are many counts of this clonotype. The chain employs TRBV7-2 and TRBJ2-5; 7 bases map to TRBD2. J gave up 4 bases and V 2 bases, and 7 bases lay outside the gene matches. CDR3 size: 15 residues. Germline V lookup: CDR1 SGHTA, CDR2 FQGNSA. The CDR3: CASSLKSGGGETQYF. The CDR3 nucleotides read TGTGCCAGCAGCTTAAAGTCGGGAGGCGGAGAGACCCAGTACTTC.

Only a few counts were recorded for this clonotype. The gene calls are TRBV18 and TRBJ2-5; D is undetermined. The CDR3 runs to 13 residues. V was cut by 2 bases and J by 4 bases, with 8 bases left in between. Per the germline V gene, CDR1 is KGHSH and CDR2 is LQKENI. CDR3 in DNA: TGTGCCAGCTCACCAGTCCCCAGAGAGACCCAGTACTTC. Amino acids: CASSPVPRETQYF.

The chain combines TRBV6-1 with TRBJ2-3; D is unclear. The germline gives CDR1 MNHNS, CDR2 SASEGT. Trimming took off 4 bases at V and 5 bases at J, with 7 bases between the two ends. This CDR3 comprises 12 residues. The CDR3: CASSGLEDTQYF. Here the CDR3 DNA reads TGTGCCAGCAGTGGACTGGAAGATACGCAGTATTTT.